One and the same sample provided the 25 T cell receptor beta chains below, sequenced in a study of regulatory T cells in long-lasting Graves disease. Investigators prepared the TCR beta libraries by applying iRepertoire HTBI primers and Arm-PCR of CDR3 regions. TCRdb recomputed calls from the multiplex PCR reads with MiXCR, one row per CDR3 protein. The table includes about 430,000 distinct CDR3 sequences, 15% detected once. Time point reported: newly diagnosed GD, antithyroid drugs for less than 3 months. PBMC RNA served as the TCR library source. These data also formed part of another study, on T cells in Graves' hyperthyroidism and ophthalmopathy.

The sequencing here drew on peripheral blood mononuclear cells (PBMCs), taken at new diagnosis, from a patient treated with antithyroid drugs. These receptors were collected from a middle-aged woman with Graves disease.

This clonotype was counted between two and nine times. The rearrangement uses TRBV5-5 and TRBJ2-5; D possibly corresponds to TRBD2 (5 bases). CDR3 length: 15 amino acids. Germline CDR1 is SGHKS and CDR2 is YYEKEE (reference sequence). The ends were cut back, 4 bases at V and 0 bases at J, with 13 bases in the middle. The CDR3 sequence: CASSPLQRNQETQYF. As DNA, the CDR3 is TGTGCCAGCAGCCCACTCCAGCGGAACCAAGAGACCCAGTACTTC.

This clonotype has ten or more counts. The chain recombines TRBV6-2 or TRBV6-3 with TRBJ1-1, with D tentatively TRBD1 (6 bases). V was trimmed by 4 bases and J by 5 bases, leaving 11 bases between them. From germline, CDR1 is MNHEY and CDR2 SVGEGT. The CDR3 sequence is 13 residues long. The CDR3 loop is CASSLTGWTEAFF. Here the CDR3 DNA reads TGTGCCAGCAGTTTGACAGGTTGGACTGAAGCTTTCTTT.

This clonotype was detected many times. The chain employs TRBV12-3 or TRBV12-4 and TRBJ2-3; tentatively, D is TRBD1 (5 bases). The CDR3 spans 16 residues. Trimming removed 6 bases from V and 1 base from J, with 17 bases in between. The CDR3 DNA sequence: TGTGCCAGCAGCAAGACAGTCCGTGGGGGCACAGATACGCAGTATTTT. This codes for CASSKTVRGGTDTQYF.

In this sample, this clonotype turned up many times. The V gene is TRBV5-1, the J gene TRBJ1-6; no clear D gene. The CDR3 is 13 residues long. Trimming cost V 0 bases and J 8 bases, with 6 bases left between them. CDR1 SGHRS and CDR2 YFSETQ come from the germline V gene. This CDR3 reads CASSLAGYSPLHF. The CDR3 DNA sequence: TGCGCCAGCAGCTTGGCCGGTTATTCACCCCTCCACTTT.

This clonotype showed up just a few times. The genes are TRBV9 and TRBJ2-1; D uncertain. The length of the CDR3 is 15 residues. V lost 4 bases and J lost 10, with 21 bases in between. Germline values: CDR1 SGDLS, CDR2 YYNGEE. In DNA form, the CDR3 reads TGTGCCAGCAGCCGCCATGACTCTCAGTACTCCGAGCAGTTCTTC. It codes for CASSRHDSQYSEQFF.

Of note for this clonotype: This may be a read error: a much more frequent sequence differs by one nucleotide. J is TRBJ2-1 and V is TRBV20-1; weak D call: TRBD2 (5 bases). In germline, CDR1 is DFQATT, CDR2 SNEGSKA (reference sequence). CDR3 length: 13 residues. The DNA for the CDR3 is TGCAGTGCTAGAGACTGGACTCTCAATCAGCAGTTCTTC. Translating gives CSARDWTLNQQFF.

This clonotype was observed many times. The rearrangement joins TRBV12-3 or TRBV12-4 to TRBJ1-1; TRBD1 is a possible D gene (5 bases). Between the trimmed V and J ends, which lost 7 bases and 7 bases, there was a span of 10 bases. The CDR3 consists of 11 residues. The CDR3 protein is CASTLDNEAFF. The CDR3 bases are TGTGCCAGCACCCTGGACAATGAAGCTTTCTTT.

This clonotype has a count of ten or more. This chain connects TRBV11-3 to TRBJ2-7; possible D gene TRBD1, 5 bases. This CDR3 region has 14 residues. Germline lookup yields CDR1 SGHNT and CDR2 YENEEA. V was clipped by 8 bases and J by 5 bases, with 19 bases between them. CDR3: CASRGPFSRDEQYF. DNA of the CDR3: TGTGCCAGCCGAGGACCCTTCTCCAGGGACGAGCAGTACTTC. Full variable domain (remainder filled in from reference TRBV11-3 and TRBJ2-7): EAGVVQSPRYKIIEKKQPVAFWCNPISGHNTLYWYLQNLGQGPELLIRYENEEAVDDSQLPKDRFSAERLKGVDSTLKIQPAELGDSAVYLCASRGPFSRDEQYFGPGTRLTVT.

Ten or more counts support this clonotype. This chain connects TRBV28 to TRBJ2-5; 8 bases are a match to TRBD2. V gave up 7 bases and J gave up 5 bases; unmatched junction bases: 3. CDR3 length: 12 residues. From germline, CDR1 is MDHEN and CDR2 SYDVKM. CDR3: CASMSGSETQYF. The DNA for the CDR3 is TGTGCCAGCATGAGCGGGAGCGAGACCCAGTACTTC.

The chain uses TRBV28 and TRBJ1-2; maybe TRBD1 (6 bases). The CDR3 covers 15 residues. With 5 bases removed from V and 4 bases from J, the gap between germline ends came to 17 bases. The germline V gene has CDR1 MDHEN and CDR2 SYDVKM. Here the CDR3 reads CASSPNREVVYGYTF. CDR3 nucleotides: TGTGCCAGCAGTCCCAACAGGGAGGTGGTCTATGGCTACACCTTC.

The CDR3 protein is CASREGPLNYGYTF. The CDR3 DNA reads TGTGCCAGCAGGGAAGGGCCACTTAACTATGGCTACACCTTC. V is TRBV28 and J is TRBJ1-2; D is uncertain. Trimming pared 6 bases from V and 1 base from J, leaving 12 bases between. This CDR3 is 14 amino acids long. Germline loops: CDR1 MDHEN, CDR2 SYDVKM.

The chain joins TRBV28 to TRBJ2-7; 9 positions agree with TRBD1. This CDR3 comprises 15 residues. Germline CDR1 MDHEN, CDR2 SYDVKM. Trimming removed 3 bases from V and 3 bases from J; junction bases left unmatched: 6. The CDR3: CASSFPGQGHYEQYF. CDR3 nucleotides: TGTGCCAGCAGTTTTCCGGGACAGGGCCACTACGAGCAGTACTTC. The entire variable domain, with the rest obtained from reference TRBV28 and TRBJ2-7, is as follows: DVKVTQSSRYLVKRTGEKVFLECVQDMDHENMFWYRQDPGLGLRLIYFSYDVKMKEKGDIPEGYSVSREKKERFSLILESASTNQTSMYLCASSFPGQGHYEQYFGPGTRLTVT.

The table lists this clonotype with many counts. V gene TRBV5-8 combines with J gene TRBJ2-3, with TRBD2 matching 7 bases. CDR1 SGHTS and CDR2 YDEGEE come from the germline V gene. Trimming cost V 0 bases and J 0 bases; bases outside gene matches: 4. The CDR3 has 16 residues. CDR3 DNA: TGTGCCAGCAGCTTGGAAGGCGGGAGTAGCACAGATACGCAGTATTTT. It is translated as CASSLEGGSSTDTQYF.

The chain links TRBV6-2 or TRBV6-3 to TRBJ2-2; 10 bases are a match to TRBD1. Germline CDR1 and CDR2: MNHEY and SVGEGT. There are 21 residues in the CDR3. V was pared by 5 bases and J by 4 bases, with 22 bases of the junction left unmatched. The CDR3: CASSPRRDRDRGPPGTGELFF. CDR3 sequence (DNA): TGTGCCAGCAGTCCGAGACGAGACCGGGACAGGGGACCCCCGGGCACCGGGGAGCTGTTTTTT.

At least ten counts were recorded for this clonotype. The CDR3: CASSLAFRAPGELFF. The DNA for the CDR3 is TGTGCCAGCAGCTTAGCGTTCAGGGCTCCCGGGGAGCTGTTTTTT. The rearrangement links TRBV7-2 to TRBJ2-2; D perhaps matches TRBD1 (5 bases). The CDR3 has 15 residues. The V gene lost 0 bases and the J gene lost 6 bases, with 11 bases spanning the gap. Germline V CDR1 and CDR2: SGHTA, FQGNSA. The full variable domain, completed using reference TRBV7-2 and TRBJ2-2, is GAGVSQSPSNKVTEKGKDVELRCDPISGHTALYWYRQSLGQGLEFLIYFQGNSAPDKSGLPSDRFSAERTGGSVSTLTIQRTQQEDSAVYLCASSLAFRAPGELFFGEGSRLTVL.

This clonotype has ten or more counts. The J gene is TRBJ2-7, the V gene TRBV28, with D perhaps assigned TRBD1 or TRBD2 (5 bases each). This CDR3 is 14 amino acids long. In germline, CDR1 is MDHEN, CDR2 SYDVKM. Trimming took 6 bases from V and 3 from J, leaving 15 bases between them. The DNA of the CDR3 is TGTGCCAGCAGCCCTTTGGGGGAGTTCTACGAGCAGTACTTC. Translated: CASSPLGEFYEQYF.

This clonotype appeared many times. This chain connects TRBV28 to TRBJ1-1; maybe TRBD1 (5 bases). The CDR3 spans 11 residues. V shed 5 bases and J shed 11 bases, with 12 bases lying between them. Germline-derived CDR1 and CDR2 are MDHEN and SYDVKM. The DNA for the CDR3 is TGTGCCAGCAGTCAAGGCCGGGGGGCTTTCTTT. It specifies CASSQGRGAFF. The entire variable domain, with the rest obtained from reference TRBV28 and TRBJ1-1, is as follows: DVKVTQSSRYLVKRTGEKVFLECVQDMDHENMFWYRQDPGLGLRLIYFSYDVKMKEKGDIPEGYSVSREKKERFSLILESASTNQTSMYLCASSQGRGAFFGQGTRLTVV.

This clonotype appeared a few times. The V call is TRBV20-1, the J call TRBJ1-1, with no clear D. Trimming removed 7 bases at V and 5 bases at J, with 20 bases between. The germline V gene has CDR1 DFQATT and CDR2 SNEGSKA (reference sequence). The CDR3 is 14 residues long. The CDR3 region is CSVGKGRTGTEAFF. CDR3 DNA: TGCAGTGTTGGTAAGGGAAGGACGGGGACTGAAGCTTTCTTT.

Ten or more counts support this clonotype. The chain recombines TRBV28 with TRBJ1-2, with 8 nucleotides matching TRBD1. J gave up 7 bases and V 6 bases, and 10 bases lay outside the gene matches. Looked up from germline, CDR1 is MDHEN and CDR2 is SYDVKM. This CDR3 spans 14 amino acids. This chain's CDR3 is CASRSGTGRVGYTF. The CDR3 nucleotides read TGTGCCAGCAGGTCCGGGACAGGACGAGTTGGCTACACCTTC.

This clonotype has a count of ten or more. One junction end disagrees with the germline gene, perhaps due to a read error. The gene calls are TRBV7-9 and TRBJ1-6; weak D call: TRBD1 (6 bases). CDR3 size: 14 residues. CDR1 SEHNR and CDR2 FQNEAQ come from the germline V gene (reference sequence). The CDR3 nucleotides are TGTGCCAGCAGTTTAGCAGGGGCCGATTCACCCCTCCACTTT. Translated, it gives CASSLAGADSPLHF. Filled out from reference TRBV7-9 and TRBJ1-6, the complete variable domain reads DTGVSQNPRHKITKRGQNVTFRCDPISEHNRLYWYRQTLGQGPEFLTYFQNEAQLEKSRLLSDRFSAERPKGSFSTLEIQRTEQGDSAMYLCASSLAGADSPLHFGNGTRLTVT.

The chain is built from TRBV7-3 and TRBJ2-3; the D is unclear. The CDR3 sequence is 14 residues long. Germline lookup yields CDR1 SGHTA and CDR2 FQGTGA. The ends were cut back, 4 bases at V and 0 bases at J, with 8 bases in the middle. CDR3 coding DNA: TGTGCCAGCAGCTCAGCACACAGCACAGATACGCAGTATTTT. It yields the protein CASSSAHSTDTQYF.

As for this clonotype: This clone may be a read error of a much larger clone one base away. The CDR3 does not end in the conserved phenylalanine or tryptophan, so this is likely a read error. V and J are TRBV11-2 and TRBJ2-3; D remains unclear. V lost 4 bases to trimming and J lost 6 bases, with 8 bases between them. Germline V gene data show CDR1 as SGHAT and CDR2 as FQNNGV. This CDR3 has 12 residues. The CDR3 here is CASSWLGDTQYL. The CDR3 coding sequence is TGTGCCAGCAGCTGGCTTGGGGATACGCAGTATCTT.

Note on this clonotype: Being one base from a much bigger clone, this may be a read error. This chain uses TRBV6-2 or TRBV6-3 with TRBJ2-1; D is perhaps TRBD2 (6 bases). The CDR3 is made up of 16 amino acids. Germline assignment: CDR1 MNHEY and CDR2 SVGEGT. The CDR3 loop is CASSYFRGYPSNDQFF. The DNA for the CDR3 is TGTGCCAGCAGTTACTTCCGGGGGTATCCCTCCAATGATCAGTTCTTC.

This clonotype was detected many times. The chain couples TRBV11-3 to TRBJ2-2; D possibly corresponds to TRBD2 (6 bases). The CDR3 is made up of 17 amino acids. Germline V gene lookup returns CDR1 SGHNT and CDR2 YENEEA. Trimming stripped 6 bases from V and 3 bases from J, with 20 bases between. The CDR3 spells CASRYLGTRKDTGELFF. In DNA form, the CDR3 reads TGTGCCAGCAGGTACCTCGGGACTCGAAAAGACACCGGGGAGCTGTTTTTT.

The rearrangement joins TRBV7-9 to TRBJ2-5, with 10 bases matching TRBD2. Germline CDR1 and CDR2: SEHNR and FQNEAQ (reference sequence). Trimming removed 5 bases from V and 4 bases from J; junction bases left unmatched: 4. CDR3 length: 14 amino acids. For the CDR3, the DNA is TGTGCCAGCAGCCCAGGACTAGCGGCAGAGACCCAGTACTTC. Protein: CASSPGLAAETQYF. Together with reference TRBV7-9 and TRBJ2-5, the CDR3 gives the full variable domain: DTGVSQNPRHKITKRGQNVTFRCDPISEHNRLYWYRQTLGQGPEFLTYFQNEAQLEKSRLLSDRFSAERPKGSFSTLEIQRTEQGDSAMYLCASSPGLAAETQYFGPGTRLLVL.